A selection of T cell receptor beta chains follows, all from one sample in a study of blood T cell repertoires in COVID-19. Data came from immunoSEQ multiplex PCR; TCRdb stores just in-frame clones and leaves some out. The repertoire includes 200,000 to 250,000 clones, over 80% of them detected once, and around 3.6% sits in the top ten. The sequenced sample consisted of PBMCs or T cells enriched from blood (not recorded which). Every receptor here comes from a woman aged 25 to 39 who had been exposed to COVID-19. Both conserved end residues are trimmed from each CDR3.

CDR3aa	v_gene
ASSQDSRGNTEAF	TRBV14
SAGEEYEQY	TRBV20-1
ASSDGTGPNQPQH	TRBV10-1
ASSESAGSPYGYT	TRBV2
ASSWRATYEQY	TRBV7-9
ASSSGRGEQY	TRBV27
SASLLTSGSSEQY	TRBV20-1
ASSRKRPLISYEQY	TRBV3-1/TRBV3-2
ASSLVSGGYT	TRBV7-2
ASSQGRASLAKNIQY	TRBV3-1/TRBV3-2
AWAGQGAYQPQH	TRBV30
ASSPLDRGSGGYT	TRBV18